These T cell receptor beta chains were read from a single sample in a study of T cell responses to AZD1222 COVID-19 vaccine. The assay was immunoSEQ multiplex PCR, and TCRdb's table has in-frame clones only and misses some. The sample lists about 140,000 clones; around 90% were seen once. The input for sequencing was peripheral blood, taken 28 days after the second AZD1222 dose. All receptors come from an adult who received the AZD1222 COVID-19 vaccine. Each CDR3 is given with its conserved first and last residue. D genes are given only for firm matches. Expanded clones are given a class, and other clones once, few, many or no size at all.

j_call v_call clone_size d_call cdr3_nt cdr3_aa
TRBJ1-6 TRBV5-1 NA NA TGCGCCAGCAGCTTGGTTCAGGTTGCGGGCGGGGTTGATGAACTGAATTCACCCCTCCACTTT CASSLVQVAGGVDELNSPLHF
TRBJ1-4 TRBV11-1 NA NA TGTGCCAGCAGCTCGAGCGAAACATCAACTAATGAAAAACTGTTTTTT CASSSSETSTNEKLFF
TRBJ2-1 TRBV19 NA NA TGTGCCAGTAGTACCCTGGCGGCGGGACATCCTGTGTATGAGCAGTTCTTC CASSTLAAGHPVYEQFF
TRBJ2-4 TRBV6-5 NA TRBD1 TGTGCCAGCGGCAGACAGGGAGACATTCAGTACTTC CASGRQGDIQYF
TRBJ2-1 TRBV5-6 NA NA TGTGCCAGCAGCTTGATCAGCGGCTCTGAGCAGTTCTTC CASSLISGSEQFF
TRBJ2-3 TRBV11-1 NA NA TGTGCCAGCAGCCTGCCGTCTACAGATACGCAGTATTTT CASSLPSTDTQYF
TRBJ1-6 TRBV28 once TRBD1 TGTGCCAGCAGTACAGGGGGATTTTCACCCCTCCACTTT CASSTGGFSPLHF
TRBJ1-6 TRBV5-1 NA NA TGCGCCAGCAGCCCCGAGCGGGTGGGAGATTCACCCCTCCACTTT CASSPERVGDSPLHF
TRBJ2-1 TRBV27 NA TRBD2 TGTGCCAGCAGCCCGAGCCTAGCGGGAAGTGAGCAGTTCTTC CASSPSLAGSEQFF
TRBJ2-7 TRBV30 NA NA TGTGCCTGGAGTTCGCATACCGGGTCAACCTACGAGCAGTACTTC CAWSSHTGSTYEQYF
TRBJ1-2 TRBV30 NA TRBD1 TGTGCCTGGAACATCCAGGGGGCTGGTGGCTACACCTTC CAWNIQGAGGYTF
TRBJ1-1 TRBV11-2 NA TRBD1 TGTGCCAGCAGCAATCATAGGACAGGGAGGAACACTGAAGCTTTCTTT CASSNHRTGRNTEAFF
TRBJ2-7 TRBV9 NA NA TGTGCCAGCAGCCCCCGCGGGGGACAGAGCTCCTACGAGCAGTACTTC CASSPRGGQSSYEQYF
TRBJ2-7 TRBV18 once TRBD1 TGTGCCAGCTCACCCGGGACAGGGGGATCCTACGAGCAGTACTTC CASSPGTGGSYEQYF
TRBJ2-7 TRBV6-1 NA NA TGTGCCAGCAGTGAACGTCATGTCTACAATACAGGGAATGAGCAGTACTTC CASSERHVYNTGNEQYF
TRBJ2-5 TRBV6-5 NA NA TGTGCCAGCAGTTACAGGGTTTTTAGTGAAGAGACCCAGTACTTC CASSYRVFSEETQYF
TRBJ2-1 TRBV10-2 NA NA TGCGCTCACCCAATGAGGAGCTCCGACAATGAGCAGTTCTTC CAHPMRSSDNEQFF
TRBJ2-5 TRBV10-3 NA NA TGTGCCACCCGAGGGGGGGGAACCCAAGAGACCCAGTACTTC CATRGGGTQETQYF
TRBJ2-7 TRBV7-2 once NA TGTGCCAGCAGCTTAGTTGGGAGCCGCCTCGACGAGCAGTACTTC CASSLVGSRLDEQYF
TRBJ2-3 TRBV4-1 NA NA TGCGCCAGCAGCCAAGATGGTCAGTACACAGATACGCAGTATTTT CASSQDGQYTDTQYF
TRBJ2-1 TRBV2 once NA TGTGCCAGCAGTGAAGCACCACGGCGAACAAATGAGCAGTTCTTC CASSEAPRRTNEQFF
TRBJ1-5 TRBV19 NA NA TGTGCCAGTAGTTTGGCAGAAGTCTATAGCAATCAGCCCCAGCATTTT CASSLAEVYSNQPQHF
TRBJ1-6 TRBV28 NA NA TGTGCCAGCACCAAAATTGGGGGGGAAAGACTTAATTCACCCCTCCACTTT CASTKIGGERLNSPLHF
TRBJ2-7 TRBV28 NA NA TGTGCCAGCAGTTCCCCGCGACGGGGACGCTCCTACGAGCAGTACTTC CASSSPRRGRSYEQYF
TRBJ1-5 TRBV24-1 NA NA TGTGCCACCAGTGTCGGGACGGGAGGCGTAAGCAATCAGCCCCAGCATTTT CATSVGTGGVSNQPQHF